A single sample is the source of the 30 T cell receptor beta chains below, sequenced in a study of T cell repertoires in cytomegalovirus infection. The antigens for these receptors are not known. One entry per CDR3 protein, called by TCRdb with MiXCR from the reads. The top ten clones hold around 74% of a sample with around 120,000 distinct CDR3 sequences, roughly two fifths of them seen once. Sequenced material: CD8+ T cells from cultured PBMCs, taken from culture after CMV antigen stimulation. The origin of the receptors is a human donor in good health (CMV status not recorded). Some clones in this sample may be carry-over from other donors' samples.

This clonotype was seen only a few times. This rearrangement joins TRBV27 to TRBJ2-6; D is uncertain. The germline CDR1 and CDR2 sequences are MNHEY and SMNVEV (reference sequence). The germline V and J ends were trimmed by 3 bases and 4 bases, with 7 bases remaining between them. The CDR3 is 14 residues long. For the CDR3, the DNA is TGTGCCAGCAGTTTCTGGGGAGGGGCCAACGTCCTGACTTTC. It encodes CASSFWGGANVLTF.

This clonotype was counted at least ten times. This chain links TRBV3-1 with TRBJ2-1; D gene uncertain. The germline V and J ends were trimmed by 4 bases and 3 bases, with 16 bases remaining between them. Germline CDR1 LGHDT, CDR2 YNNKEL (reference sequence). The CDR3 is 16 amino acids. CDR3 coding DNA: TGTGCCAGCAGCCCGACCGACGGAAGCTTCTACAATGAGCAGTTCTTC. The encoded protein is CASSPTDGSFYNEQFF.

This clonotype was detected a few times. V and J are TRBV7-8 and TRBJ1-2, with a possible D match to TRBD1 (5 bases). The CDR3 has 16 amino acids. The germline V gene encodes CDR1 SGHVS and CDR2 FQNEAQ. Deletions cut 1 base from V and 1 base from J, with 13 bases between. The CDR3 DNA is TGTGCCAGCAGCTTAGTTCAGGGAACCCTTAACTATGGCTACACCTTC. Translation: CASSLVQGTLNYGYTF.

The V and J genes are TRBV19 and TRBJ1-5; D gene uncertain. Germline CDR1 reads LNHDA; CDR2 reads SQIVND (reference sequence). The CDR3 has 13 residues. Trimming removed 5 bases from V and 1 base from J, with 6 bases in between. The CDR3 bases are TGTGCCAGTAGTCCAGACAGCAATCAGCCCCAGCATTTT. It codes for CASSPDSNQPQHF.

This clonotype was seen once. This rearrangement joins TRBV28 to TRBJ2-3; TRBD1 matches 7 bases. V shed 4 bases, J shed 3 bases, and the junction held 7 bases outside the gene matches. The CDR3 runs 15 residues. Germline V gene data show CDR1 as MDHEN and CDR2 as SYDVKM. CDR3 in amino acids: CASSSTVTGTDTQYF. The DNA of the CDR3 is TGTGCCAGCAGTTCAACCGTGACAGGGACAGATACGCAGTATTTT.

This clonotype has only a few counts. The gene calls are TRBV7-9 and TRBJ2-7; 7 bases map to TRBD2. V lost 5 bases and J lost 6; bases outside the gene matches: 10. The CDR3 length is 14 residues. The germline CDR1 and CDR2 sequences are SEHNR and FQNEAQ (reference sequence). The CDR3 coding sequence is TGTGCCAGCAGCCCCGAGGGCGGGAGCGGCGAGCAGTACTTC. Translating it yields CASSPEGGSGEQYF.

The chain is built from TRBV7-9 and TRBJ1-1; D gene unclear. Germline V gene lookup returns CDR1 SEHNR and CDR2 FQNEAQ (reference sequence). The V gene lost 1 base and the J gene lost 7 bases, with 16 bases spanning the gap. The CDR3 is made up of 15 amino acids. The CDR3 loop is CASSLDGPRGFEAFF. The DNA of the CDR3 is TGTGCCAGCAGCTTAGACGGGCCCCGGGGTTTTGAAGCTTTCTTT.

Ten or more counts support this clonotype. This chain joins TRBV7-6 and TRBJ1-1, with 7 bases matching TRBD1. The CDR3 loop spans 14 amino acids. The germline gives CDR1 SGHVS, CDR2 FNYEAQ. With 6 bases clipped from V and 3 bases from J, the junction kept 7 bases outside the gene matches. The CDR3 region is CASSEGAPDTEAFF. The DNA of the CDR3 is TGTGCCAGCAGTGAGGGGGCGCCGGACACTGAAGCTTTCTTT.

This chain links TRBV15 with TRBJ2-2; 11 bases map to TRBD1. Trimming cost V 4 bases and J 3 bases; bases outside gene matches: 1. This CDR3 is built from 15 residues. Looked up from germline, CDR1 is LNHNV and CDR2 is YYDKDF (reference sequence). The CDR3 DNA sequence: TGTGCCACCAGCATGGGACAGGGGGACACCGGGGAGCTGTTTTTT. Amino acid sequence: CATSMGQGDTGELFF.

The chain employs TRBV2 and TRBJ1-2, with D perhaps matching TRBD1 (6 bases). Germline CDR1 and CDR2: SNHLY and FYNNEI. This CDR3 contains 15 residues. V lost 7 bases, J lost 2 bases, and 17 bases lay in between. CDR3 sequence: CASNGGEGGNYGYTF. The CDR3 bases are TGTGCCAGCAACGGGGGGGAAGGGGGAAACTATGGCTACACCTTC.

CDR3 sequence (DNA): TGTGCCACCTCCGGGTTGGGGGCCCCCAGCACAGATACGCAGTATTTT. Translation gives CATSGLGAPSTDTQYF. The rearrangement joins TRBV11-2 to TRBJ2-3; a weak D match, TRBD1 (6 bases). Germline CDR1 reads SGHAT; CDR2 reads FQNNGV. The CDR3 has 16 residues. V was clipped by 10 bases and J by 0 bases, with 20 bases between them.

The table lists this clonotype with many counts. The chain combines TRBV19 with TRBJ2-7, with D maybe TRBD2 (5 bases). Trimming cost V 5 bases and J 6 bases, with 14 bases left between them. The CDR3 spans 13 residues. In germline, CDR1 is LNHDA, CDR2 SQIVND (reference sequence). CDR3 DNA: TGTGCCAGTAGTGGGAGTCACTTCAGCGAGCAGTACTTC. Protein: CASSGSHFSEQYF. The complete variable domain, with remaining parts taken from reference TRBV19 and TRBJ2-7, reads DGGITQSPKYLFRKEGQNVTLSCEQNLNHDAMYWYRQDPGQGLRLIYYSQIVNDFQKGDIAEGYSVSREKKESFPLTVTSAQKNPTAFYLCASSGSHFSEQYFGPGTRLTVT.

The chain has TRBV28 and TRBJ2-7; 7 bases are a match to TRBD1. The CDR3 has 15 amino acids. Per germline, CDR1 MDHEN and CDR2 SYDVKM. V trimming: 1 base; J trimming: 7 bases; junction bases outside the gene matches: 10. The CDR3 reads CASSLYQGDFREQYF. CDR3 DNA sequence: TGTGCCAGCAGTTTATACCAGGGGGATTTTAGGGAGCAGTACTTC.

CDR3 loop: CASGTGELFF. Written as DNA, the CDR3 is TGTGCCAGCGGCACCGGGGAGCTGTTTTTT. The rearrangement uses TRBV19 and TRBJ2-2; D is undetermined. V lost 9 bases to trimming and J lost 4 bases, with 3 bases between them. Germline values: CDR1 LNHDA, CDR2 SQIVND (reference sequence). The CDR3 extends over 10 amino acids.

The chain employs TRBV15 and TRBJ2-1, with unresolved D. This CDR3 is built from 15 residues. The V end was cut by 1 base, the J end by 4 bases, with 11 bases between. Germline V gene data show CDR1 as LNHNV and CDR2 as YYDKDF (reference sequence). This chain's CDR3 is CATSRARGWYNEQFF. The CDR3 nucleotides read TGTGCCACCAGCAGAGCTCGTGGCTGGTACAATGAGCAGTTCTTC.

The chain is built from TRBV27 and TRBJ2-7; TRBD1 agrees at 11 bases. The V segment lost 0 bases and the J segment 5 bases; nucleotides outside the gene matches: 6. Germline CDR1 reads MNHEY; CDR2 reads SMNVEV (reference sequence). CDR3 length: 16 residues. CDR3 DNA sequence: TGTGCCAGCAGTTTATCGGGACAGGGGGTTCCTCACGAGCAGTACTTC. This encodes CASSLSGQGVPHEQYF.

In its sample, this clonotype was seen a few times. This rearrangement joins TRBV9 to TRBJ2-1; no clear D gene. Trimming took 5 bases from V and 3 from J, leaving 9 bases between them. The germline CDR1 and CDR2 sequences are SGDLS and YYNGEE. This CDR3 is 13 amino acids long. The CDR3 nucleotides are TGTGCCAGCAGTGTTTGGGGCTACAATGAGCAGTTCTTC. The encoded protein is CASSVWGYNEQFF.

CDR3: CATTGTGLNYGYTF. CDR3 nucleotides: TGTGCCACGACCGGGACAGGCCTTAACTATGGCTACACCTTC. J is TRBJ1-2 and V is TRBV10-3; 8 bases line up with TRBD1. Germline CDR1 reads ENHRY; CDR2 reads SYGVKD. V was clipped by 10 bases and J by 1 base; unmatched bases: 8. The CDR3 runs 14 residues.

The V gene is TRBV19, the J gene TRBJ2-2; D remains unclear. This CDR3 is built from 15 residues. Germline CDR1 LNHDA, CDR2 SQIVND (reference sequence). Between the trimmed V and J ends, which lost 3 bases and 0 bases, there was a span of 8 bases. The chain's CDR3 is CASSIDNSNTGELFF. For the CDR3, the DNA is TGTGCCAGTAGTATTGACAACTCGAACACCGGGGAGCTGTTTTTT.

This clonotype was detected only once. The rearrangement uses TRBV19 and TRBJ2-7; 7 bases agree with TRBD2. V lost 5 bases to trimming and J lost 0 bases; unmatched junction nucleotides: 10. This CDR3 has 16 amino acids. The germline V gene encodes CDR1 LNHDA and CDR2 SQIVND (reference sequence). CDR3 nucleotides: TGTGCCAGTAGTCCCCGCCGGGGAGGGAGCTCCTACGAGCAGTACTTC. Translating it yields CASSPRRGGSSYEQYF. Variable domain in full (rest from reference TRBV19 and TRBJ2-7): DGGITQSPKYLFRKEGQNVTLSCEQNLNHDAMYWYRQDPGQGLRLIYYSQIVNDFQKGDIAEGYSVSREKKESFPLTVTSAQKNPTAFYLCASSPRRGGSSYEQYFGPGTRLTVT.

The chain couples TRBV23-1 to TRBJ2-5, with unresolved D. TRBV23-1 belongs to the ORF category, with a function that is uncertain. The CDR3 length is 13 residues. V lost 6 bases and J lost 4, with 12 bases in between. This CDR3 is CASSPLGSETQYF. CDR3 DNA: TGCGCCAGCAGCCCTCTGGGGTCAGAGACCCAGTACTTC.

This clonotype was picked up many times. The chain links TRBV28 to TRBJ2-7, with TRBD1 matching over 7 bases. Trimming at V came to 8 bases and at J to 3 bases, leaving 1 base not matched to a gene. CDR3 length equals 11 residues. Germline V CDR1 and CDR2: MDHEN, SYDVKM. CDR3 protein: CASRQGYEQYF. CDR3 DNA sequence: TGTGCCAGCCGACAGGGCTACGAGCAGTACTTC.

V is TRBV4-1 and J is TRBJ2-1, with a possible D match to TRBD2 (6 bases). There are 14 residues in the CDR3. V shed 2 bases and J shed 7 bases, with 12 bases lying between them. The germline V gene has CDR1 MGHRA and CDR2 YSYEKL. The CDR3 DNA follows: TGCGCCAGCAGCCAAAAAGATGGGGGGAATGAGCAGTTCTTC. This codes for CASSQKDGGNEQFF.

V is TRBV7-6 and J is TRBJ2-2; TRBD2 is a possible D gene (5 bases). Germline V gene sequence: CDR1 SGHVS, CDR2 FNYEAQ. The V end lost 8 bases, the J end lost 0 bases, and 16 bases lay between the germline ends. CDR3 length: 16 amino acids. The CDR3 protein is CASRTSVTANTGELFF. CDR3 sequence (DNA): TGTGCCAGCCGAACTAGTGTAACTGCGAACACCGGGGAGCTGTTTTTT.

The genes are TRBV20-1 and TRBJ2-2, with a possible D match to TRBD1 (5 bases). V was clipped by 3 bases and J by 3 bases, with 14 bases between them. The CDR3 runs to 15 residues. Germline V CDR1 and CDR2: DFQATT, SNEGSKA (reference sequence). CDR3 coding DNA: TGCAGTGCTAGTGCTGGGGCCCGGGACACCGGGGAGCTGTTTTTT. Translation: CSASAGARDTGELFF.

This clonotype was detected a few times. The chain combines TRBV12-3 or TRBV12-4 with TRBJ1-6, with D tentatively TRBD1 (5 bases). Trimming pared 5 bases from V and 9 bases from J, leaving 20 bases between. The CDR3 is 16 residues long. The CDR3 loop reads CASSLGARWRGSPLHF. In DNA, the CDR3 is TGTGCCAGCAGTCTCGGGGCCCGCTGGAGGGGTTCACCCCTCCACTTT.

This clonotype occurred a few times. The J gene is TRBJ2-4, the V gene TRBV4-1; tentative D call: TRBD1 (5 bases). The CDR3 is 15 residues long. Trimming took off 0 bases at V and 8 bases at J, with 14 bases between the two ends. Germline CDR1 and CDR2: MGHRA and YSYEKL. CDR3 DNA: TGCGCCAGCAGCCAAGATTTTCCCAGGGATGACATTCAGTACTTC. Protein: CASSQDFPRDDIQYF.

This clonotype was found a few times. The gene calls are TRBV20-1 and TRBJ2-6; no firm D call. CDR1 and CDR2 (germline): DFQATT, SNEGSKA (reference sequence). V lost 0 bases and J 4 bases, leaving 16 bases between the germline ends. This CDR3 is built from 17 residues. The CDR3 is CSAREPIPLSGANVLTF. The DNA for the CDR3 is TGCAGTGCTAGAGAGCCGATACCGCTGTCCGGGGCCAACGTCCTGACTTTC.

As regards this clonotype: This sequence may be a read error, since a much larger clone differs from it by one base. V and J are TRBV28 and TRBJ1-1; D possibly corresponds to TRBD1 (5 bases). Germline CDR1 MDHEN, CDR2 SYDVKM. The CDR3 sequence is 16 residues long. The CDR3: CANSFNLGGGDTEAFF. The CDR3 DNA reads as TGTGCCAACAGTTTCAACCTTGGGGGGGGGGACACTGAAGCTTTCTTT.

This clonotype was picked up many times. The chain joins TRBV12-3 or TRBV12-4 to TRBJ1-2; the match to TRBD1 covers 10 bases. This CDR3 has 16 residues. Germline trimming cut 5 bases from V and 4 bases from J; bases unmatched to any gene: 10. The chain's CDR3 is CASSMAGTGDVYGYTF. CDR3 DNA: TGTGCCAGCAGTATGGCGGGGACAGGGGACGTCTATGGCTACACCTTC.